Shown below are 11 T cell receptor beta chains from a single sample sequenced in a study of Graves' ophthalmopathy and Graves' hyperthyroidism. RNA transcripts were the source from which TCR beta CDR3 regions were amplified. The workflow started with a first-round RT-PCR run with HTBI primers and then moved on to a second-round multiplex PCR. A single record per CDR3 protein comes from TCRdb applying MiXCR to the multiplex PCR reads. The profile shows more than 300,000 distinct CDR3 sequences, approximately 15% of them singletons. Sequences were obtained from peripheral blood. The receptor source for this set is a woman aged 18-35 years with stable Graves' hyperthyroidism.

This clonotype was recorded many times. This chain uses TRBV6-5 with TRBJ1-5; TRBD1 is a possible D gene (6 bases). The CDR3 is 16 residues long. Trimming removed 0 bases at V and 4 bases at J, with 13 bases between. Germline V gene data show CDR1 as MNHEY and CDR2 as SVGAGI. The CDR3 spells CASSYSISDRNQPQHF. DNA of the CDR3: TGTGCCAGCAGTTACTCGATCTCGGACAGAAATCAGCCCCAGCATTTT.

This clonotype was detected ten times or more. V and J are TRBV11-2 and TRBJ2-4; no clear D. CDR1 is SGHAT and CDR2 is FQNNGV in the germline V gene. Trimming took off 2 bases at V and 0 bases at J, with 14 bases between the two ends. The CDR3 is 17 amino acids. The CDR3 region has the DNA TGTGCCAGCAGCTTAATGCAGCTTGCTTTAGCCAAAAACATTCAGTACTTC. Translation: CASSLMQLALAKNIQYF.

This clonotype was counted between two and nine times. The V call is TRBV10-3, the J call TRBJ2-7; D tentatively reads TRBD1 or TRBD2 (6 bases each). The V end was cut by 2 bases, the J end by 6 bases, with 17 bases between. Germline V lookup: CDR1 ENHRY, CDR2 SYGVKD. The CDR3 has 15 residues. Written as DNA, the CDR3 is TGTGCCATCAGTGAGCAGGGGAGGAGGGATAGCGAGCAGTACTTC. Translating gives CAISEQGRRDSEQYF.

About this clonotype: A read error may account for a junction end that differs from germline. CDR3: CASSSRGDEKFF. In nucleotides, the CDR3 is TGTGCCAGCAGTTCCAGGGGTGATGAGAAGTTCTTC. V and J are TRBV12-3 or TRBV12-4 and TRBJ2-1, with D possibly matching TRBD1 (6 bases). The CDR3 runs to 12 residues.

The rearrangement links TRBV5-1 to TRBJ2-2; unclear D gene. Germline loops: CDR1 SGHRS, CDR2 YFSETQ. The ends were cut back, 9 bases at V and 6 bases at J, with 18 bases in the middle. This CDR3 spans 14 amino acids. CDR3 DNA: TGCGCCACCGAAGACACCCCGGGCGCCGGGGAGCTGTTTTTT. This sequence encodes CATEDTPGAGELFF.

This clonotype occurred many times. V gene TRBV20-1 combines with J gene TRBJ1-3; weak D call: TRBD1 (6 bases). This CDR3 spans 14 amino acids. The germline gives CDR1 DFQATT, CDR2 SNEGSKA (reference sequence). The DNA of the CDR3 is TGCAGCGTAAGGGGGGGGCACTCTGGAAACACCATATATTTT. Its translation is CSVRGGHSGNTIYF.

For this clonotype: The CDR3 does not close with the conserved phenylalanine or tryptophan, likely indicating a read error. This chain uses TRBV18 with TRBJ1-1; no firm D call. CDR1 is KGHSH and CDR2 is LQKENI in the germline V gene. Trimming pared 0 bases from V and 2 bases from J, leaving 4 bases between. The CDR3 runs to 13 residues. CDR3 DNA: TGTGCCAGCTCACCACCCGTCAACACTGAAGCTTTCTTG. As protein: CASSPPVNTEAFL.

This clonotype was picked up many times. The chain couples TRBV6-1 to TRBJ2-7; 8 bases are shared with TRBD1. The ends lost 5 bases at V and 2 bases at J; junction bases unmatched: 5. This CDR3 has 14 amino acids. CDR1 and CDR2 from the germline V gene are MNHNS and SASEGT. CDR3 nucleotide sequence: TGTGCCAGCAGTCCCCGACAGGGGCCCTACGAGCAGTACTTC. Its translation is CASSPRQGPYEQYF.

At least ten counts were recorded for this clonotype. CDR3 nucleotide sequence: TGCGCCAGCAGCCGTCGGGCAGGGGACGCAAGAGGCTACACCTTC. It encodes CASSRRAGDARGYTF. The chain has TRBV5-1 and TRBJ1-2; possibly TRBD1 for D (6 bases). With 4 bases removed from V and 8 bases from J, the gap between germline ends came to 21 bases. The germline CDR1 and CDR2 sequences are SGHRS and YFSETQ. This CDR3 is built from 15 residues. The full variable domain, its missing parts supplied by reference TRBV5-1 and TRBJ1-2, is KAGVTQTPRYLIKTRGQQVTLSCSPISGHRSVSWYQQTPGQGLQFLFEYFSETQRNKGNFPGRFSGRQFSNSRSEMNVSTLELGDSALYLCASSRRAGDARGYTFGSGTRLTVV.

As to this clonotype: The CDR3 carries no conserved terminal phenylalanine or tryptophan, so it likely arises from a read error. V is TRBV27 and J is TRBJ1-6; D unresolved. Per the germline V gene, CDR1 is MNHEY and CDR2 is SMNVEV (reference sequence). CDR3 length: 13 residues. The V end lost 10 bases, the J end lost 10 bases, and 17 bases lay between the germline ends. The CDR3 bases are TGTGCCACCAGGTCGGACGTCTGGTCACCCCTCCACCTT. Its translation: CATRSDVWSPLHL.

Comments on this clonotype: A much bigger clone sits one base away, suggesting this may be a read error. This rearrangement joins TRBV10-2 to TRBJ1-2; D is possibly TRBD1 (5 bases). Germline V gene lookup returns CDR1 WSHSY and CDR2 SAAADI. The CDR3 covers 15 residues. CDR3 bases: TGCGTCAGCAGTGATCGGCAGGGAAACCGCTATGGCTACACCTTC. This gives the protein CVSSDRQGNRYGYTF.